Listed below are T cell receptor beta chains from one sample, sequenced in a study of identical twins. TCRdb re-derived calls from the 5' RACE reads in MiXCR, one entry per CDR3 protein. The sample holds roughly 1.6 million distinct CDR3 sequences, under 35% seen once. The sample consisted of cord blood. These receptor sequences come from a newborn girl in good health. The CDR3 runs from the conserved cysteine through the conserved F or W. The D gene is left open where the match is weak. Part of the rows lack a size; the others show once, few, many or a class for expanded clones.

>few|TRBV6-5|TRBJ1-4|-
CASSYSRETNEKLFF
TGTGCCAGCAGTTACTCCAGGGAAACTAATGAAAAACTGTTTTTT
>few|TRBV6-6|TRBJ2-7|TRBD1
CASSSIAGTGLYEQYF
TGTGCCAGCAGTTCCATAGCCGGGACAGGCCTATACGAGCAGTACTTC
>-|TRBV21-1|TRBJ1-4|-
CASSKVLVGQANEKLFF
TGTGCCAGCAGCAAAGTCTTGGTCGGGCAGGCTAATGAAAAACTGTTTTTT
>few|TRBV12-3/TRBV12-4|TRBJ2-1|-
CASSFPGRDRNEQFF
TGTGCCAGCAGTTTCCCTGGGCGGGATCGGAATGAGCAGTTCTTC
>-|TRBV29-1|TRBJ1-2|TRBD1
CSVGTGGFGYGYTF
TGCAGCGTTGGGACAGGGGGGTTTGGATATGGCTACACCTTC
>many|TRBV29-1|TRBJ2-7|-
CSVVATAYEQYF
TGCAGCGTTGTGGCAACAGCCTACGAGCAGTACTTC
>-|TRBV9|TRBJ2-5|TRBD2
CASSRIAGIGETQYF
TGTGCCAGCAGCCGAATAGCGGGAATAGGAGAGACCCAGTACTTC
>-|TRBV24-1|TRBJ2-5|-
CATSDGTVETQYF
TGTGCCACCAGTGATGGGACGGTAGAGACCCAGTACTTC
>-|TRBV28|TRBJ2-7|TRBD1
CASSSGQGHEQYF
TGTGCCAGCAGTTCCGGACAGGGCCACGAGCAGTACTTC
>few|TRBV9|TRBJ2-3|-
CASSVVEGGDTQYF
TGTGCCAGCAGCGTAGTAGAGGGGGGAGATACGCAGTATTTT
>few|TRBV28|TRBJ2-7|-
CASSLGLPAEQYF
TGTGCCAGCAGTTTAGGGCTACCCGCCGAGCAGTACTTC
>-|TRBV6-2/TRBV6-3|TRBJ2-2|TRBD2
CASSQRGGDTGELFF
TGTGCCAGCAGTCAACGGGGGGGCGACACCGGGGAGCTGTTTTTT
>few|TRBV20-1|TRBJ1-5|TRBD1
CSARSRTGYKPQHF
TGCAGTGCTAGGAGCCGGACAGGGTACAAGCCCCAGCATTTT
>few|TRBV28|TRBJ1-5|-
CASSLSGFNQPQHF
TGTGCCAGCAGTTTATCCGGCTTCAATCAGCCCCAGCATTTT
>-|TRBV5-1|TRBJ2-1|-
CASSVGLRGYNEQFF
TGCGCCAGCAGCGTGGGTCTCCGGGGGTACAATGAGCAGTTCTTC
>-|TRBV20-1|TRBJ1-2|-
CSAAGQRNNYGYTF
TGCAGTGCGGCCGGACAGCGCAATAACTATGGCTACACCTTC
>many|TRBV4-2|TRBJ1-2|TRBD1
CASSQEQGRVYYGYTF
TGTGCCAGCAGCCAGGAACAGGGGCGAGTTTACTATGGCTACACCTTC
>few|TRBV14|TRBJ2-7|-
CASSPSWWRSYEQYF
TGTGCCAGCAGCCCCTCGTGGTGGAGGTCCTACGAGCAGTACTTC
>-|TRBV20-1|TRBJ1-4|-
CSARWDKTNEKLFF
TGCAGTGCTAGGTGGGACAAAACTAATGAAAAACTGTTTTTT
>few|TRBV14|TRBJ2-7|-
CASSQSFWDSLMYEQYF
TGTGCCAGCAGCCAGTCTTTCTGGGACTCCCTTATGTACGAGCAGTACTTC
>few|TRBV20-1|TRBJ1-2|-
CSASGGRGYGYTF
TGCAGTGCTAGTGGGGGGCGCGGCTATGGCTACACCTTC
>few|TRBV7-2|TRBJ2-5|TRBD1
CASSLGLTGVGETQYF
TGTGCCAGCAGCTTAGGACTAACAGGGGTTGGGGAGACCCAGTACTTC
>-|TRBV27|TRBJ1-5|TRBD1
CASSLKGTAIINQPQHF
TGTGCCAGCAGTTTAAAGGGGACAGCTATAATCAATCAGCCCCAGCATTTT
>few|TRBV9|TRBJ1-1|-
CASSVRGATGAFF
TGTGCCAGCAGCGTACGGGGGGCAACTGGAGCTTTCTTT
>-|TRBV4-1|TRBJ1-1|-
CASSQKMGQNTEAFF
TGCGCCAGCAGCCAAAAAATGGGACAAAACACTGAAGCTTTCTTT